The rows below give T cell receptor beta chains drawn from one sample of a study of shared clonotypes between healthy human individuals. Method: immunoSEQ multiplex PCR; TCRdb's copy keeps in-frame clones and lacks some. The sample holds about 2.4 million clones; roughly 93% are singletons and the top ten take approximately 0.37%. The sequenced material came from naive CD4+ T cells from PBMCs. The origin of the receptors is a man younger than 35 in good health. Some clones in this sample may be carry-over from other donors' samples. The conserved cysteine and the conserved F or W are not part of the CDR3 here.

>TRBV6-7|TRBJ1-5
ASSYSKGQGAGQPQH
>TRBV7-2|TRBJ2-2
ASSPRTDGELF
>TRBV9|TRBJ1-6
ASSVGHGNRDSPLH
>TRBV6-6|TRBJ2-2
ASSPAARELF
>TRBV7-3|TRBJ2-5
ASSSGLGARETQY
>TRBV7-2|TRBJ1-5
ASSPGLSNQPQH
>TRBV5-5|TRBJ1-4
ASSLGGPPTNEKLF
>TRBV5-4|TRBJ2-2
ASSSGLAGSPGELF
>TRBV28|TRBJ2-1
ASSPGLAGRPQF
>TRBV6-1|TRBJ2-1
ATNGGPAYNEQF
>TRBV4-1|TRBJ1-5
ASSQVRGEPQH
>TRBV7-3|TRBJ2-5
ASSPDGETQY
>TRBV7-3|TRBJ2-1
ASSLQGTGVRNEQF
>TRBV28|TRBJ1-1
ASSPTGGTEAF
>TRBV27|TRBJ1-2
ASSLGQANYGYT
>TRBV5-1|TRBJ2-3
ASSLHFRPTDTQY
>TRBV2|TRBJ1-2
ASRGQGDGYT